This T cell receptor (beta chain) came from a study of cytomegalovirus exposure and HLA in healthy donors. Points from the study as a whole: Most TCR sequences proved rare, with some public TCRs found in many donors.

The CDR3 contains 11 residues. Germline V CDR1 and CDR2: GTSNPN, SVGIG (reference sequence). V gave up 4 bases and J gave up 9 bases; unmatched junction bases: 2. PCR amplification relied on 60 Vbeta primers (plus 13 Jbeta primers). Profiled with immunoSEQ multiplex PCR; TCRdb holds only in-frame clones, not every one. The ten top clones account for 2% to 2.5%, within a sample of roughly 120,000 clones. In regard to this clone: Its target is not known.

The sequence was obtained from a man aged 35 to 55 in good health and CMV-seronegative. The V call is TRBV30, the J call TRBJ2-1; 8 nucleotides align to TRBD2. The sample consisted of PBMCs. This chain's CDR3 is CAWTAGGEQFF. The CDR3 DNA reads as TGTGCCTGGACCGCGGGGGGTGAGCAGTTCTTC.